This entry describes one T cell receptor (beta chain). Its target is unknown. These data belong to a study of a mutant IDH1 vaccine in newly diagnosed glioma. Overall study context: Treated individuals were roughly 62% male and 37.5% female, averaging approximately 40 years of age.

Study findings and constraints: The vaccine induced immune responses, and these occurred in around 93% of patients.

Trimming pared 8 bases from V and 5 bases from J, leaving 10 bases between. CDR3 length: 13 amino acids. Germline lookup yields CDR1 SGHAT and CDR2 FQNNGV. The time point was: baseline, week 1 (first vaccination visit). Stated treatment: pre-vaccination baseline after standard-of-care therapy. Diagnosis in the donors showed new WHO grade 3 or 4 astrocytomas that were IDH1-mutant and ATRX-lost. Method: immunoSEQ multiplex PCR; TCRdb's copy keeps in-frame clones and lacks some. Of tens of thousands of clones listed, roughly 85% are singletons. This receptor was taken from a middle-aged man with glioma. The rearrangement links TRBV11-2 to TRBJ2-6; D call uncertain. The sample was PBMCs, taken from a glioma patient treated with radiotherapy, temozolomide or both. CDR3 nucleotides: TGTGCCAGCCGTTCATACTGGGCCAACGTCCTGACTTTC. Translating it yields CASRSYWANVLTF.